Sample share makes the clone carrying this T cell receptor (beta chain) medium-sized. Its antigen is unknown. Germline V gene sequence: CDR1 SGHAT, CDR2 FQNNGV. CDR3 length equals 13 residues. Time point described: sample taken at primary tumor resection. No cells were sorted before sequencing. The whole RNA sequenced was extracted from tumor, nontumor lung or frozen PBMC. The record originates from a study of spatial heterogeneity in lung cancer. Whole-study results and caveats: Ubiquitous, expanded tumor-derived TCRs were more frequently observed in blood at resection than at follow-up.

TCRdb re-analysed the 5' RACE reads in MiXCR, keeping a single row per CDR3 protein. The sample lists a few thousand distinct CDR3 sequences; over 15% were seen once. This chain connects TRBV11-2 to TRBJ1-1; D possibly corresponds to TRBD1 (5 bases). This clonotype was obtained from a male donor with early-stage non-small cell lung cancer. The specimen comprised PBMCs, sampled at surgery. DNA for the CDR3: TGTGCAGCGGGGGAGGGTCTGAACACTGAAGCTTTCTTT. Residues: CAAGEGLNTEAFF.